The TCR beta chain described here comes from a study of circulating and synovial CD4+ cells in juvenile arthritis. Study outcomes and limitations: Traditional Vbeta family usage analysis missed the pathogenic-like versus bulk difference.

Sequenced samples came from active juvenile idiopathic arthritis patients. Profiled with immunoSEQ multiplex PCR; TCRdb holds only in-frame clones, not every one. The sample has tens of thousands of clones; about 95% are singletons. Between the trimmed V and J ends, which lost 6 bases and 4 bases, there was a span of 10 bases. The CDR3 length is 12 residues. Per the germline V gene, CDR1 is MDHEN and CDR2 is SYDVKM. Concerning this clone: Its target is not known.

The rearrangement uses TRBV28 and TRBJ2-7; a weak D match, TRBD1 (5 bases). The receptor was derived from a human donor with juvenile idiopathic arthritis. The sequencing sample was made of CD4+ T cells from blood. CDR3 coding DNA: TGTGCCAGCAGCCCCCAGGGTTACGAGCAGTACTTC. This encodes CASSPQGYEQYF. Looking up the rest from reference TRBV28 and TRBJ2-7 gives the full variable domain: DVKVTQSSRYLVKRTGEKVFLECVQDMDHENMFWYRQDPGLGLRLIYFSYDVKMKEKGDIPEGYSVSREKKERFSLILESASTNQTSMYLCASSPQGYEQYFGPGTRLTVT.